Following are 9 T cell receptor beta chains from one sample sequenced in a study of control samples from healthy donors and cancer patients. TCRdb's table, derived via immunoSEQ multiplex PCR, lists solely in-frame clones and lacks some. This table holds approximately 100,000 clones, just under 95% found once. The sample was blood. Every receptor here comes from a human donor in good health. The donor label of this sample is uncertain.

The V gene is TRBV4-1, the J gene TRBJ1-4, with D perhaps matching TRBD1 (5 bases). The CDR3 contains 14 residues. V dropped 6 bases and J dropped 6 bases, with 14 bases sitting between them. Germline-derived CDR1 and CDR2 are MGHRA and YSYEKL. The CDR3 loop reads CASRVDNGYEKLFF. In nucleotides, the CDR3 is TGCGCCAGCAGGGTGGACAACGGTTATGAAAAACTGTTTTTT.

The V gene is TRBV11-2, the J gene TRBJ2-5; 8 bases agree with TRBD2. CDR3 length: 15 amino acids. Germline CDR1 is SGHAT and CDR2 is FQNNGV. Trimming cost V 5 bases and J 4 bases; bases outside gene matches: 9. The CDR3 DNA reads as TGTGCCAGCAGCACCCACGCCCTAGCGGGAGAGACCCAGTACTTC. It codes for CASSTHALAGETQYF.

The chain links TRBV5-4 to TRBJ2-3, with 12 positions matching TRBD2. J gave up 1 base and V 4 bases, and 4 bases lay outside the gene matches. Germline V gene lookup returns CDR1 SGHNT and CDR2 YYREEE (reference sequence). This CDR3 is 16 amino acids long. The CDR3 spells CASSKRTSGGTDTQYF. The DNA for the CDR3 is TGTGCCAGCAGCAAAAGGACTAGCGGGGGCACAGATACGCAGTATTTT.

The chain links TRBV5-4 to TRBJ1-1, with 8 positions matching TRBD1. Per germline, CDR1 SGHNT and CDR2 YYREEE (reference sequence). CDR3 size: 13 residues. Trimming took 4 bases from V and 11 from J; bases not matched to a gene: 10. The DNA of the CDR3 is TGTGCCAGCAGCATTACCAGGGGGCGCGAGGCTTTCTTT. Protein product: CASSITRGREAFF.

The V gene is TRBV19, the J gene TRBJ2-5; D unclear. V lost 5 bases and J 6 bases, leaving 16 bases between the germline ends. Germline V gene sequence: CDR1 LNHDA, CDR2 SQIVND (reference sequence). This CDR3 contains 14 residues. CDR3: CASSFVGRTQTQYF. CDR3 bases: TGTGCCAGTAGTTTTGTGGGCAGGACCCAGACCCAGTACTTC.

The rearrangement uses TRBV7-8 and TRBJ1-2, with TRBD1 matching over 9 bases. Germline values: CDR1 SGHVS, CDR2 FQNEAQ. The length of the CDR3 is 21 residues. The V gene end was trimmed by 3 bases and the J gene end by 10 bases; junction bases not matched to a gene: 30. The CDR3 bases are TGTGCCAGCAGCTTTTTCATAGGGCCCCTTGGGACAGGGCAAGGATCCCTTCACTACACCTTC. It translates to CASSFFIGPLGTGQGSLHYTF. The variable domain in full, with the rest retrieved from reference TRBV7-8 and TRBJ1-2, is GAGVSQSPRYKVAKRGQDVALRCDPISGHVSLFWYQQALGQGPEFLTYFQNEAQLDKSGLPSDRFFAERPEGSVSTLKIQRTQQEDSAVYLCASSFFIGPLGTGQGSLHYTFGSGTRLTVV.

The chain joins TRBV6-5 to TRBJ1-2, with a tentative D call TRBD1 (5 bases). The germline gives CDR1 MNHEY, CDR2 SVGAGI. The CDR3 is made up of 13 amino acids. The V gene lost 7 bases and the J gene lost 5 bases, with 14 bases spanning the gap. The CDR3 region has the DNA TGTGCCAGCACCCGGGCGGGGGGGTATGGCTACACCTTC. Amino acid sequence: CASTRAGGYGYTF.

The chain carries TRBV7-6 and TRBJ1-5; TRBD1 might be the D (5 bases). V lost 2 bases and J 6 bases, leaving 17 bases between the germline ends. The length of the CDR3 is 16 residues. Per germline, CDR1 SGHVS and CDR2 FNYEAQ. The CDR3: CASSLKEGPEAQPQHF. CDR3 coding DNA: TGTGCCAGCAGCTTAAAAGAGGGGCCGGAGGCTCAGCCCCAGCATTTT.

This clone was found once. The chain links TRBV24-1 to TRBJ1-4, with D possibly matching TRBD1 (6 bases). The V and J ends lost 3 bases and 7 bases respectively, with 14 bases between them. Per germline, CDR1 KGHDR and CDR2 SFDVKD. The CDR3 extends over 15 amino acids. Written as DNA, the CDR3 is TGTGCCACCAGTGATATAGGAAGGGGGACTGAAAAACTGTTTTTT. This encodes CATSDIGRGTEKLFF.